The T cell receptor beta chain described here comes from a study of T cells in Graves' hyperthyroidism and ophthalmopathy. RNA transcripts gave rise to amplified TCR beta CDR3 regions. The HTBI set primed first-round TCR CDR3 RT-PCR. TCRdb ran MiXCR on the multiplex PCR reads and lists one entry per CDR3 protein. The sample has 500,000 to 800,000 distinct CDR3 sequences; roughly 15% are singletons. This CDR3 region has 16 residues. The germline V and J ends were trimmed by 0 bases and 0 bases, with 11 bases remaining between them. Germline CDR1 is MNHEY and CDR2 is SVGAGI. This clonotype was observed a handful of times.

The chain links TRBV6-5 to TRBJ1-1; the D is unclear. The sample taken for sequencing was blood. The receptor was isolated from a woman between 50 and 59 years old with Graves' ophthalmopathy. This CDR3 is CASSYSMGRLNTEAFF. The CDR3 nucleotides read TGTGCCAGCAGTTACTCGATGGGCCGTTTGAACACTGAAGCTTTCTTT.